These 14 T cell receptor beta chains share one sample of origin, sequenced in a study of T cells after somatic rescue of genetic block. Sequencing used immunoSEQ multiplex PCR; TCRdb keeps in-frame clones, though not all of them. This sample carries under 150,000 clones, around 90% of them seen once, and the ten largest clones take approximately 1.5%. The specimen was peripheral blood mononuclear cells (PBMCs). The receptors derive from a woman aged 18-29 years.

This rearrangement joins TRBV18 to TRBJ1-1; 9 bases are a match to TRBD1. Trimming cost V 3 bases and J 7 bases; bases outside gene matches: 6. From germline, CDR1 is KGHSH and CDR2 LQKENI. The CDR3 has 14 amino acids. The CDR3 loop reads CASSPWDRANEAFF. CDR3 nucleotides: TGTGCCAGCTCACCGTGGGACAGGGCGAATGAAGCTTTCTTT.

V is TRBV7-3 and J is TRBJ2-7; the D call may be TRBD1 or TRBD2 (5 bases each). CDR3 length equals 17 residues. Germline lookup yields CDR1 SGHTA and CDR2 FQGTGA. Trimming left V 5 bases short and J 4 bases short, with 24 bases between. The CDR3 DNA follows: TGTGCCAGCAGCCCCAAGCCCAGGGACCTAAAAATATACGAGCAGTACTTC. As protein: CASSPKPRDLKIYEQYF.

CDR3 bases: TGTGCCAGCAGCTCCCCGGGGATAGCGGGGGTACACGAGCAGTACTTC. As protein: CASSSPGIAGVHEQYF. V and J are TRBV7-2 and TRBJ2-7, with 9 nucleotides matching TRBD2. Germline-derived CDR1 and CDR2 are SGHTA and FQGNSA. This CDR3 spans 16 amino acids. With 4 bases clipped from V and 5 bases from J, the junction kept 12 bases outside the gene matches.

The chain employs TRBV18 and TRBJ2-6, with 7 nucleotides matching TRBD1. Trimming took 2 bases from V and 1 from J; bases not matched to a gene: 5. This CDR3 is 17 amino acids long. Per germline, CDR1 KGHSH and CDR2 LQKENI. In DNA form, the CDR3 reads TGTGCCAGCTCACCATCGAGGGGGCAGTCTGGGGCCAACGTCCTGACTTTC. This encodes CASSPSRGQSGANVLTF.

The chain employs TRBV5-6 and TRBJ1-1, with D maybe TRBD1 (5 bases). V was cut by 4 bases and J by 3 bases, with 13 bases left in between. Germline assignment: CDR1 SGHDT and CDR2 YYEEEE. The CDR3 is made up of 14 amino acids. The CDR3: CASSPPGRDTEAFF. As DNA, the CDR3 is TGTGCCAGCAGCCCCCCAGGGAGGGACACTGAAGCTTTCTTT.

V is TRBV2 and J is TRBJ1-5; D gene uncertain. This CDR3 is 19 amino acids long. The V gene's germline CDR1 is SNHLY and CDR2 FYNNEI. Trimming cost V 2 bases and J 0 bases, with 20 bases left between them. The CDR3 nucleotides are TGTGCCAGCAGTGAATTAATCGGTAGGGCACTAGGTAGCAATCAGCCCCAGCATTTT. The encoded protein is CASSELIGRALGSNQPQHF.

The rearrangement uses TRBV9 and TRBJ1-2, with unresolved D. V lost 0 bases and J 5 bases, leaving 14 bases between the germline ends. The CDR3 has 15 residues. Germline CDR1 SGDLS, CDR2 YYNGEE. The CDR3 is CASSVEEGPLYGYTF. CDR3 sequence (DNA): TGTGCCAGCAGCGTAGAGGAGGGCCCCTTGTATGGCTACACCTTC.

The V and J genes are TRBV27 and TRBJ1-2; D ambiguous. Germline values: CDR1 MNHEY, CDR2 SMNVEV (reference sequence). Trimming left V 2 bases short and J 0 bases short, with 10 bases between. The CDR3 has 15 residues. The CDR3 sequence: CASSLEPVANYGYTF. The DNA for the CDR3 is TGTGCCAGCAGTTTAGAGCCGGTTGCTAACTATGGCTACACCTTC.

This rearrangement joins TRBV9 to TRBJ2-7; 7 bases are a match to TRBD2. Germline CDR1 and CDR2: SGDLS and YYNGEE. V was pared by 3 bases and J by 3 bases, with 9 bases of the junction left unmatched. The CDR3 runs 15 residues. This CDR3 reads CASSAAGTKSYEQYF. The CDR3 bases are TGTGCCAGCAGCGCAGCCGGGACTAAGAGCTACGAGCAGTACTTC. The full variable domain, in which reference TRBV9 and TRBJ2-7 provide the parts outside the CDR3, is DSGVTQTPKHLITATGQRVTLRCSPRSGDLSVYWYQQSLDQGLQFLIQYYNGEERAKGNILERFSAQQFPDLHSELNLSSLELGDSALYFCASSAAGTKSYEQYFGPGTRLTVT.

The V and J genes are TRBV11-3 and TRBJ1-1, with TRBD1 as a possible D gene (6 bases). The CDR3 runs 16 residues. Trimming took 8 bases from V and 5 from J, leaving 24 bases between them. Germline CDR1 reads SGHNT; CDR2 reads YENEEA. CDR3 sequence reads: CASVRDNLSGGTEAFF. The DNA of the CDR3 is TGTGCCAGCGTCAGGGACAACCTATCGGGTGGTACTGAAGCTTTCTTT. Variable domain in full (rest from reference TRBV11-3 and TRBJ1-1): EAGVVQSPRYKIIEKKQPVAFWCNPISGHNTLYWYLQNLGQGPELLIRYENEEAVDDSQLPKDRFSAERLKGVDSTLKIQPAELGDSAVYLCASVRDNLSGGTEAFFGQGTRLTVV.

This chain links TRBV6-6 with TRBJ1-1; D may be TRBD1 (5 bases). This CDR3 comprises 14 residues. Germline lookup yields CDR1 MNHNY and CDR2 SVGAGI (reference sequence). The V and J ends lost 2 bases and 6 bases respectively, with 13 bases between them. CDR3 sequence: CASSYGTSYPEAFF. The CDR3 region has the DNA TGTGCCAGCAGTTACGGGACCTCGTACCCTGAAGCTTTCTTT.

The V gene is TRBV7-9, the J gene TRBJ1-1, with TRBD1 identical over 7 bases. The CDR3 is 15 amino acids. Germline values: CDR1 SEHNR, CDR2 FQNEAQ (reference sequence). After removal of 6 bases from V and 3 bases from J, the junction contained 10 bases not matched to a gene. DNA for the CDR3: TGTGCCAGCAGACTCCGGAAGGGGGCCGACACTGAAGCTTTCTTT. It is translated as CASRLRKGADTEAFF.

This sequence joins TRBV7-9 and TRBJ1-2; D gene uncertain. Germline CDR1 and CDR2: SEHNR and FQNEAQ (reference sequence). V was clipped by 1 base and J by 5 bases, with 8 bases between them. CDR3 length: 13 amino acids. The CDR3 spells CASSLDMRYGYTF. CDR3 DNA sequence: TGTGCCAGCAGCTTAGATATGCGTTATGGCTACACCTTC.

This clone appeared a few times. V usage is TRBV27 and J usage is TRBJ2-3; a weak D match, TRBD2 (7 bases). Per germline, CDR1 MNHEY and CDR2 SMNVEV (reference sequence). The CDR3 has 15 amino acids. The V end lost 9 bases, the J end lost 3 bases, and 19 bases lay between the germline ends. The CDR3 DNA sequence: TGTGCCAGTTGGCCGGGGGGCATAAGAACAGATACGCAGTATTTT. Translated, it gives CASWPGGIRTDTQYF.